A single sample gave rise to the 21 T cell receptor beta chains below, sequenced in a study of cytomegalovirus exposure and HLA in healthy donors. Primers included in the PCR were 60 Vbeta and 13 Jbeta primers. The repertoire was sequenced with immunoSEQ multiplex PCR; TCRdb's copy has only in-frame clones and lacks some. This sample has about 190,000 clones, with roughly 80% found just once. Sample: PBMCs. The receptors derive from a man aged 40-49 years in good health and CMV-seropositive.

V is TRBV6-1 and J is TRBJ1-1; 7 positions agree with TRBD1. The junction had 4 bases not matched to a gene; V was cut back by 5 bases and J by 1 base. Germline assignment: CDR1 MNHNS and CDR2 SASEGT. The CDR3 extends over 14 amino acids. CDR3 loop: CASSQQGKNTEAFF. Here the CDR3 DNA reads TGTGCCAGCAGTCAACAGGGGAAGAACACTGAAGCTTTCTTT.

This chain joins TRBV28 and TRBJ1-4; 8 bases agree with TRBD1. This CDR3 region has 12 residues. The J segment lost 5 bases and the V segment lost 8 bases, leaving 1 base of the junction unmatched. CDR1 and CDR2 from the germline V gene are MDHEN and SYDVKM. The CDR3 DNA is TGTGCCAGCGGACAGGGCAATGAAAAACTGTTTTTT. It is translated as CASGQGNEKLFF.

The chain recombines TRBV7-9 with TRBJ1-1; D is undetermined. Germline V gene lookup returns CDR1 SEHNR and CDR2 FQNEAQ (reference sequence). The CDR3 is 14 residues long. Trimming removed 3 bases from V and 2 bases from J, with 10 bases in between. The DNA for the CDR3 is TGTGCCAGCAGCTTCGTAACATCCAACACTGAAGCTTTCTTT. Translated, it gives CASSFVTSNTEAFF.

The J gene is TRBJ2-2, the V gene TRBV7-2; D perhaps matches TRBD2 (5 bases). Looked up from germline, CDR1 is SGHTA and CDR2 is FQGNSA. V was trimmed by 1 base and J by 6 bases, leaving 12 bases between them. CDR3 length: 15 amino acids. CDR3 bases: TGTGCCAGCAGCTTAGGGGCGGTGGGAGCCGGGGAGCTGTTTTTT. This translates into CASSLGAVGAGELFF.

The V call is TRBV5-5, the J call TRBJ2-5; no clear D. V was shortened by 0 bases and J by 1 base, with 7 bases between the two germline ends. Germline-derived CDR1 and CDR2 are SGHKS and YYEKEE (reference sequence). The CDR3 loop spans 14 amino acids. The CDR3 is CASSLGQRQETQYF. Written as DNA, the CDR3 is TGTGCCAGCAGCTTGGGGCAGCGCCAAGAGACCCAGTACTTC.

This clone showed up just a few times. V gene TRBV5-1 combines with J gene TRBJ2-3; D may be TRBD2 (5 bases). Germline CDR1 is SGHRS and CDR2 is YFSETQ. V shed 1 base and J shed 5 bases, with 29 bases lying between them. The CDR3 contains 20 residues. CDR3 sequence (DNA): TGCGCCAGCAGCTTGTCTGGTGGGCGCAGCGGATCTTGGTCACAAGATACGCAGTATTTT. Residues: CASSLSGGRSGSWSQDTQYF.

CDR3 coding DNA: TGTGCCAGCAGTAAGAGTTCTGGGGCCAACGTCCTGACTTTC. Its translation: CASSKSSGANVLTF. The V gene is TRBV6-1, the J gene TRBJ2-6; D unresolved. Germline V gives CDR1 MNHNS, CDR2 SASEGT. V lost 5 bases and J 1 base, leaving 6 bases between the germline ends. The CDR3 contains 14 residues.

The CDR3 region has the DNA TGTGCCAGCAGCTTAAGAGGTGAGCAGTTCTTC. Translated: CASSLRGEQFF. This sequence joins TRBV7-9 and TRBJ2-1; no definite D call. V was pared by 2 bases and J by 9 bases, with 5 bases between. The CDR3 loop spans 11 amino acids. Germline V gene data show CDR1 as SEHNR and CDR2 as FQNEAQ (reference sequence). Full variable domain (rest looked up from reference TRBV7-9 and TRBJ2-1): DTGVSQNPRHKITKRGQNVTFRCDPISEHNRLYWYRQTLGQGPEFLTYFQNEAQLEKSRLLSDRFSAERPKGSFSTLEIQRTEQGDSAMYLCASSLRGEQFFGPGTRLTVL.

This sequence joins TRBV2 and TRBJ2-1; 8 bases align to TRBD2. Germline V gives CDR1 SNHLY, CDR2 FYNNEI. The CDR3 runs to 14 residues. Unmatched junction bases numbered 11, after V lost 8 bases and J lost 8 bases. CDR3 region: CASQSGRGGYEQFF. The CDR3 DNA reads TGTGCCAGCCAGTCCGGGAGGGGAGGGTATGAGCAGTTCTTC.

The chain links TRBV12-5 to TRBJ2-7; weak D call: TRBD1 (6 bases). The V end lost 5 bases, the J end lost 1 base, and 21 bases lay between the germline ends. Germline V lookup: CDR1 LGHNT, CDR2 FRNRAP. This CDR3 region has 17 residues. CDR3 in DNA: TGTGCTAGTGGTCGCTACCGGGACACAAGGCAGTCCTACGAGCAGTACTTC. Amino acid sequence: CASGRYRDTRQSYEQYF.

This chain uses TRBV7-9 with TRBJ2-7; the match to TRBD2 covers 7 bases. Germline CDR1 is SEHNR and CDR2 is FQNEAQ (reference sequence). The CDR3 extends over 16 amino acids. The V and J ends lost 7 bases and 5 bases, in that order; junction bases with no gene match: 17. The CDR3 loop reads CASTAGWEGRDHEQYF. CDR3 in DNA: TGTGCCAGCACAGCTGGGTGGGAGGGTAGGGACCACGAGCAGTACTTC.

The gene calls are TRBV27 and TRBJ2-2; 12 bases line up with TRBD2. There are 15 residues in the CDR3. CDR1 and CDR2 (germline): MNHEY, SMNVEV (reference sequence). The V and J ends lost 8 bases and 6 bases, in that order; junction bases with no gene match: 7. CDR3 DNA sequence: TGTGCCAGCCGCCGACTAGCGGGAGAGGCCGGGGAGCTGTTTTTT. Translated: CASRRLAGEAGELFF.

This clone occurred a few times. The rearrangement joins TRBV19 to TRBJ1-3; TRBD1 aligns across 7 bases. This CDR3 has 15 amino acids. The V and J ends lost 4 bases and 0 bases, in that order; junction bases with no gene match: 3. The germline gives CDR1 LNHDA, CDR2 SQIVND (reference sequence). CDR3 nucleotides: TGTGCCAGTAGTACCGGACAGGTCTCTGGAAACACCATATATTTT. Protein: CASSTGQVSGNTIYF.

The chain carries TRBV6-5 and TRBJ2-3; 7 bases fit TRBD1. V trimming: 5 bases; J trimming: 3 bases; junction bases outside the gene matches: 8. CDR1 and CDR2 from the germline V gene are MNHEY and SVGAGI. The CDR3 length is 15 residues. The CDR3 DNA reads TGTGCCAGCAGTCGACAGGGTGTGGGGACAGATACGCAGTATTTT. Translated: CASSRQGVGTDTQYF.

The gene calls are TRBV18 and TRBJ2-3; 13 nucleotides line up with TRBD2. This CDR3 has 16 residues. Germline assignment: CDR1 KGHSH and CDR2 LQKENI. The V segment lost 6 bases and the J segment 3 bases; nucleotides outside the gene matches: 6. The CDR3 nucleotides are TGTGCCAGCTCTCTCGGACTAGCGGGAGTGACAGATACGCAGTATTTT. Translating gives CASSLGLAGVTDTQYF.

The chain employs TRBV2 and TRBJ2-7; D may be TRBD1 (6 bases). The germline CDR1 and CDR2 sequences are SNHLY and FYNNEI. V gave up 6 bases and J gave up 1 base, with 10 bases separating them. The CDR3 has 13 amino acids. The CDR3 reads CASRSTGSYEQYF. The CDR3 region has the DNA TGTGCCAGCAGGAGTACAGGGTCCTACGAGCAGTACTTC.

This clone was seen a few times. The CDR3 bases are TGTGCCAGCAGTTTTAACAGGGATTCGAACACTGAAGCTTTCTTT. This gives the protein CASSFNRDSNTEAFF. J is TRBJ1-1 and V is TRBV6-1; weak D call: TRBD1 (6 bases). Looked up from germline, CDR1 is MNHNS and CDR2 is SASEGT. V was shortened by 5 bases and J by 1 base, with 14 bases between the two germline ends. This CDR3 comprises 15 residues.

This sequence joins TRBV2 and TRBJ2-5, with D possibly matching TRBD1 (7 bases). The V end lost 1 base, the J end lost 5 bases, and 14 bases lay between the germline ends. CDR1 is SNHLY and CDR2 is FYNNEI in the germline V gene. The CDR3 runs to 15 residues. CDR3 in amino acids: CASSEGGSGGETQYF. DNA of the CDR3: TGTGCCAGCAGTGAAGGGGGTTCAGGGGGGGAGACCCAGTACTTC.

The chain carries TRBV28 and TRBJ1-4; a weak D match, TRBD1 (6 bases). From germline, CDR1 is MDHEN and CDR2 SYDVKM. With 5 bases removed from V and 14 bases from J, the gap between germline ends came to 24 bases. This CDR3 is built from 15 residues. CDR3 sequence (DNA): TGTGCCAGCAGTCCGGTGGACAGAGGGAAGTGGGTTCTGTTTTTT. This encodes CASSPVDRGKWVLFF. Looking up the rest from reference TRBV28 and TRBJ1-4 gives the full variable domain: DVKVTQSSRYLVKRTGEKVFLECVQDMDHENMFWYRQDPGLGLRLIYFSYDVKMKEKGDIPEGYSVSREKKERFSLILESASTNQTSMYLCASSPVDRGKWVLFFGSGTQLSVL.

The gene calls are TRBV11-3 and TRBJ2-2, with a tentative D call TRBD2 (6 bases). The CDR3 is 13 residues long. Germline lookup yields CDR1 SGHNT and CDR2 YENEEA. Trimming cost V 3 bases and J 7 bases, with 9 bases left between them. The CDR3 reads CASSFRGSGELFF. The CDR3 DNA reads as TGTGCCAGCAGCTTCCGGGGGAGCGGGGAGCTGTTTTTT.

The chain employs TRBV18 and TRBJ2-7; D is perhaps TRBD2 (6 bases). The CDR3 spans 13 residues. Deletions cut 2 bases from V and 5 bases from J, with 10 bases between. The germline gives CDR1 KGHSH, CDR2 LQKENI. The DNA for the CDR3 is TGTGCCAGCTCACCAGCGACTAGAAACGAGCAGTACTTC. This sequence encodes CASSPATRNEQYF. Full variable domain (rest looked up from reference TRBV18 and TRBJ2-7): NAGVMQNPRHLVRRRGQEARLRCSPMKGHSHVYWYRQLPEEGLKFMVYLQKENIIDESGMPKERFSAEFPKEGPSILRIQQVVRGDSAAYFCASSPATRNEQYFGPGTRLTVT.